Listed here are 17 T cell receptor beta chains from one sample, sequenced in a study of identical twins. Using its own MiXCR run on the 5' RACE reads, TCRdb lists one record per CDR3 protein. The sample includes 130,000 to 150,000 distinct CDR3 sequences, around 3.6% seen only once; the top ten take around 8%. Sequenced input: memory T cells sorted from blood. The receptor set was obtained from a man younger than 35 in good health.

This clonotype has at least ten counts. V usage is TRBV2 and J usage is TRBJ2-3; D possibly corresponds to TRBD2 (6 bases). Trimming stripped 8 bases from V and 4 bases from J, with 13 bases between. The CDR3 sequence is 13 residues long. Germline V CDR1 and CDR2: SNHLY, FYNNEI. CDR3: CASPAGSPDTQYF. The CDR3, as DNA: TGTGCCAGCCCGGCGGGGTCCCCAGATACGCAGTATTTT.

The gene calls are TRBV20-1 and TRBJ2-3; possibly TRBD2 for D (5 bases). The germline gives CDR1 DFQATT, CDR2 SNEGSKA (reference sequence). The V and J ends lost 2 bases and 2 bases respectively, with 14 bases between them. The CDR3 runs 15 residues. For the CDR3, the DNA is TGCAGTGCTAGATCCCCCACGGGAAACACAGATACGCAGTATTTT. It translates to CSARSPTGNTDTQYF.

This clonotype was picked up many times. The rearrangement joins TRBV12-3 or TRBV12-4 to TRBJ1-1; a possible D gene is TRBD1 (5 bases). This CDR3 has 13 residues. With 5 bases removed from V and 1 base from J, the gap between germline ends came to 8 bases. The CDR3 DNA follows: TGTGCCAGCAGTATAGACAGGAACACTGAAGCTTTCTTT. Protein product: CASSIDRNTEAFF.

V is TRBV5-4 and J is TRBJ2-5; D unclear. Trimming removed 4 bases at V and 0 bases at J, with 10 bases between. This CDR3 is built from 14 residues. Per germline, CDR1 SGHNT and CDR2 YYREEE (reference sequence). The CDR3 sequence is CASSPSVYQETQYF. DNA of the CDR3: TGTGCCAGCAGCCCCTCGGTGTACCAAGAGACCCAGTACTTC.

The CDR3 DNA is TGTGCCAGCCCTGGGACAGTATCCCAGGAGACCCAGTACTTC. Amino acid sequence: CASPGTVSQETQYF. J is TRBJ2-5 and V is TRBV2; 7 nucleotides line up with TRBD1. The germline V gene has CDR1 SNHLY and CDR2 FYNNEI. This CDR3 is built from 14 residues. Trimming removed 8 bases from V and 5 bases from J; junction bases left unmatched: 11. Drawing the rest from reference TRBV2 and TRBJ2-5, the complete variable domain is EPEVTQTPSHQVTQMGQEVILRCVPISNHLYFYWYRQILGQKVEFLVSFYNNEISEKSEIFDDQFSVERPDGSNFTLKIRSTKLEDSAMYFCASPGTVSQETQYFGPGTRLLVL.

This clonotype was picked up many times. The chain is built from TRBV20-1 and TRBJ2-3, with TRBD2 matching over 8 bases. After removal of 6 bases from V and 3 bases from J, the junction contained 11 bases not matched to a gene. Germline V gives CDR1 DFQATT, CDR2 SNEGSKA (reference sequence). This CDR3 region has 15 residues. The CDR3 bases are TGCAGTGCCCTGGGGAGGGCGGGAGGAACAGATACGCAGTATTTT. Translating it yields CSALGRAGGTDTQYF.

The V call is TRBV6-1, the J call TRBJ1-5; no clear D. Per the germline V gene, CDR1 is MNHNS and CDR2 is SASEGT. Trimming took 4 bases from V and 5 from J, leaving 12 bases between them. The CDR3 runs 14 residues. In DNA form, the CDR3 reads TGTGCCAGCAGTGGAACACCCCGGGATCAGCCCCAGCATTTT. It yields the protein CASSGTPRDQPQHF.

This clonotype was detected many times. The V and J genes are TRBV27 and TRBJ2-7; 11 bases are shared with TRBD2. The CDR3 is made up of 18 amino acids. With 1 base clipped from V and 2 bases from J, the junction kept 10 bases outside the gene matches. Germline CDR1 reads MNHEY; CDR2 reads SMNVEV (reference sequence). CDR3 DNA sequence: TGTGCCAGCAGTTTATTGGGATCCCTAGCGGGAGGTCCCTACGAGCAGTACTTC. Protein sequence: CASSLLGSLAGGPYEQYF.

Details on this clonotype: A read error may be the cause here, since a much bigger clone is one base away. The CDR3, as DNA: TGCGCCAGCAGACTTTCGGCAGGGGCGAACACCGGGGAGCTGTTTTTT. Its translation is CASRLSAGANTGELFF. The V and J genes are TRBV4-1 and TRBJ2-2; D is perhaps TRBD1 (6 bases). CDR3 length: 16 amino acids. The V end was cut by 6 bases, the J end by 0 bases, with 14 bases between. Looked up from germline, CDR1 is MGHRA and CDR2 is YSYEKL.

This clonotype showed up just a few times. The chain couples TRBV14 to TRBJ1-3, with no clear D. The length of the CDR3 is 13 residues. Between the trimmed V and J ends, which lost 6 bases and 4 bases, there was a span of 10 bases. CDR1 and CDR2 (germline): SGHDN, FVKESK. For the CDR3, the DNA is TGTGCCAGCAGACGAGGGTTCGGAAACACCATATATTTT. It yields the protein CASRRGFGNTIYF.

This clonotype was counted many times. The J gene is TRBJ1-5, the V gene TRBV12-3 or TRBV12-4; the D is unclear. V lost 5 bases and J lost 0, with 11 bases in between. This CDR3 has 15 residues. For the CDR3, the DNA is TGTGCCAGCAGTCTAACAAGTTATAGCAATCAGCCCCAGCATTTT. Residues: CASSLTSYSNQPQHF.

This clonotype has a count of ten or more. The genes are TRBV27 and TRBJ1-1; D perhaps matches TRBD1 (6 bases). The V end was cut by 3 bases, the J end by 5 bases, with 10 bases between. CDR1 is MNHEY, CDR2 SMNVEV, per germline (reference sequence). The CDR3 consists of 13 residues. CDR3 in DNA: TGTGCCAGCAGTTTCAGGGGAGGGACTGAAGCTTTCTTT. Translation: CASSFRGGTEAFF.

This clonotype was seen many times. V usage is TRBV5-1 and J usage is TRBJ2-4; D gene unclear. The CDR3 has 13 residues. Looked up from germline, CDR1 is SGHRS and CDR2 is YFSETQ. The CDR3 sequence: CSCNALAKNIQYF. Written as DNA, the CDR3 is TGCTCCTGTAACGCGCTAGCCAAAAACATTCAGTACTTC.

This clonotype was counted ten times or more. The V call is TRBV5-5, the J call TRBJ1-1; D is uncertain. Trimming left V 1 base short and J 6 bases short, with 4 bases between. Germline V CDR1 and CDR2: SGHKS, YYEKEE (reference sequence). The CDR3 has 11 residues. The CDR3: CASSLWAEAFF. The CDR3 nucleotides are TGTGCCAGCAGCTTGTGGGCTGAAGCTTTCTTT.

This clonotype was recorded at least ten times. The chain is built from TRBV27 and TRBJ2-7; D might be TRBD2 (5 bases). V lost 7 bases, J lost 9 bases, and 16 bases lay in between. From germline, CDR1 is MNHEY and CDR2 SMNVEV (reference sequence). This CDR3 spans 12 amino acids. In DNA form, the CDR3 reads TGTGCCAGCACCCTAGGAGGTGGCGTGCAGTACGTC. Amino acids: CASTLGGGVQYV.

This clonotype occurred many times. The chain carries TRBV18 and TRBJ2-7; D ambiguous. V lost 2 bases to trimming and J lost 6 bases, with 8 bases between them. This CDR3 has 12 amino acids. Germline CDR1 KGHSH, CDR2 LQKENI. CDR3 DNA: TGTGCCAGCTCACCATCAGCCATCGAGCAGTACTTC. This gives the protein CASSPSAIEQYF.

This clonotype was detected many times. The CDR3 DNA is TGCGCCAGCAGGGACCCGAGGGGAGATGGCTACACCTTC. Translated: CASRDPRGDGYTF. This chain uses TRBV5-1 with TRBJ1-2, with D maybe TRBD1 (5 bases). CDR3 size: 13 residues. Germline V gene lookup returns CDR1 SGHRS and CDR2 YFSETQ. With 5 bases removed from V and 6 bases from J, the gap between germline ends came to 14 bases.